The rows below give T cell receptor beta chains drawn from one sample of a study of radiotherapy plus CTLA-4 blockade in lung cancer. Produced via immunoSEQ multiplex PCR; TCRdb's table is partial and in-frame only. The repertoire holds some 66,000 clones, with about four fifths as singletons. The input for sequencing was peripheral blood, taken from a patient treated with radiotherapy plus ipilimumab. Receptors originate from a human donor with non-small cell lung cancer who had a partial response to radiotherapy plus ipilimumab. Both conserved end residues are trimmed from each CDR3.

>TRBJ1-5|TRBV28
ASRSGGFRSNQPQH
>TRBJ2-1|TRBV30
AWKGYRGRSYNEQF
>TRBJ2-7|TRBV18
ASSYLYRDSSYEQY
>TRBJ1-2|TRBV28
ASSQTRVNYGYT
>TRBJ1-5|TRBV28
ASQTRTAQPQH
>TRBJ1-2|TRBV19
ASSRTGLLNGYT
>TRBJ1-5|TRBV15
ATSSDIAEDTSYSNQPQH
>TRBJ1-5|TRBV30
AWSVQGRQPQH
>TRBJ2-5|TRBV4-1
ASSPPGETQY
>TRBJ2-1|TRBV5-1
ASSSQTSGIYNEQF